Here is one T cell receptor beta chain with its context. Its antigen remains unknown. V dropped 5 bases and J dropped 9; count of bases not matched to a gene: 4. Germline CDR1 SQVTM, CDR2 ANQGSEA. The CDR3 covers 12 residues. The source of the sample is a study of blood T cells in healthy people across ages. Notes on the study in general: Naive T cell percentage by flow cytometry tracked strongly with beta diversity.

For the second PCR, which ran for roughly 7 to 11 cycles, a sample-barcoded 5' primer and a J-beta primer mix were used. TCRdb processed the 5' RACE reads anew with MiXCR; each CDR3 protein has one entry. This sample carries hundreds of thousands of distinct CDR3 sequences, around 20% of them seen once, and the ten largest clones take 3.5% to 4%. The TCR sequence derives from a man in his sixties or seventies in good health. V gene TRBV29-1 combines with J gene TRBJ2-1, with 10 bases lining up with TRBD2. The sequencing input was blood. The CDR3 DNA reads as TGCAGCGTTAGTAGCGGGAGGTTTGAGCAGTTCTTC. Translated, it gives CSVSSGRFEQFF.